The 8 T cell receptor beta chains listed next were all sequenced from one sample in a study of blood T cell repertoires in COVID-19. Measured with immunoSEQ multiplex PCR; TCRdb has only the in-frame clones, and not every one. The data hold approximately 170,000 clones, with about 87% observed a single time. The source material was peripheral blood. These receptors originate from a woman older than 75 with COVID-19, enrolled during active disease.

The chain is built from TRBV28 and TRBJ2-7; TRBD2 matches at 9 bases. The V gene's germline CDR1 is MDHEN and CDR2 SYDVKM. The junction had 5 bases not matched to a gene; V was cut back by 5 bases and J by 0 bases. The CDR3 is 15 amino acids. The CDR3 sequence is CASSLAGRLSYEQYF. In DNA form, the CDR3 reads TGTGCCAGCAGTCTAGCGGGACGACTCTCCTACGAGCAGTACTTC. The variable domain in full, with the rest retrieved from reference TRBV28 and TRBJ2-7, is DVKVTQSSRYLVKRTGEKVFLECVQDMDHENMFWYRQDPGLGLRLIYFSYDVKMKEKGDIPEGYSVSREKKERFSLILESASTNQTSMYLCASSLAGRLSYEQYFGPGTRLTVT.

The V and J genes are TRBV5-4 and TRBJ1-1; 9 bases align to TRBD1. This CDR3 spans 15 amino acids. Germline V gene lookup returns CDR1 SGHNT and CDR2 YYREEE (reference sequence). V lost 4 bases and J lost 6; bases outside the gene matches: 10. Here the CDR3 DNA reads TGTGCCAGCAGCATACGGACAGGGGAGTCTTCTGAAGCTTTCTTT. Translation: CASSIRTGESSEAFF.

The CDR3 here is CASSQSDRVGNQPQHF. The CDR3 nucleotides are TGTGCCAGCAGCCAATCAGACAGGGTCGGCAATCAGCCCCAGCATTTT. The V and J genes are TRBV3-1 (or the pseudogene TRBV3-2) and TRBJ1-5, with 7 positions matching TRBD1. Germline V gene lookup returns CDR1 LGHDT and CDR2 YNNKEL (reference sequence). The CDR3 runs 16 residues. J gave up 2 bases and V 2 bases, and 6 bases lay outside the gene matches.

The rearrangement links TRBV7-9 to TRBJ1-2; TRBD1 matches 12 bases. V trimming: 3 bases; J trimming: 6 bases; junction bases outside the gene matches: 5. The CDR3 sequence is 15 residues long. The germline CDR1 and CDR2 sequences are SEHNR and FQNEAQ (reference sequence). CDR3 loop: CASSFGTGGADGYTF. As DNA, the CDR3 is TGTGCCAGCAGCTTTGGGACAGGGGGCGCCGATGGCTACACCTTC. Together with reference TRBV7-9 and TRBJ1-2, the CDR3 gives the full variable domain: DTGVSQNPRHKITKRGQNVTFRCDPISEHNRLYWYRQTLGQGPEFLTYFQNEAQLEKSRLLSDRFSAERPKGSFSTLEIQRTEQGDSAMYLCASSFGTGGADGYTFGSGTRLTVV.

The chain carries TRBV10-1 and TRBJ2-7, with 9 bases identical to TRBD1. Looked up from germline, CDR1 is WNHNN and CDR2 is SYGVQD (reference sequence). V was pared by 9 bases and J by 0 bases, with 6 bases of the junction left unmatched. There are 14 residues in the CDR3. Written as DNA, the CDR3 is TGCGCCAGTGACGACAGGGGGATCTCCTACGAGCAGTACTTC. Protein product: CASDDRGISYEQYF.

This clone was seen only a few times. The chain has TRBV7-9 and TRBJ1-4; 9 bases fit TRBD1. The CDR3 has 14 amino acids. The J segment lost 5 bases and the V segment lost 5 bases, leaving 3 bases of the junction unmatched. Germline values: CDR1 SEHNR, CDR2 FQNEAQ (reference sequence). This chain's CDR3 is CASSQGQGNEKLFF. In nucleotides, the CDR3 is TGTGCCAGCAGCCAGGGACAGGGAAATGAAAAACTGTTTTTT.

To note about this clone: This sample also contains other DNA sequences that code for the same CDR3. This rearrangement joins TRBV19 to TRBJ2-7; D is unclear. V was shortened by 3 bases and J by 3 bases, with 9 bases between the two germline ends. There are 13 residues in the CDR3. CDR1 is LNHDA and CDR2 is SQIVND in the germline V gene (reference sequence). For the CDR3, the DNA is TGTGCCAGTAGTATTTCTAGAGGCTACGAGCAGTACTTC. Its protein is CASSISRGYEQYF.

The gene calls are TRBV7-9 and TRBJ1-1; possibly TRBD1 for D (5 bases). V was clipped by 4 bases and J by 6 bases, with 9 bases between them. Germline values: CDR1 SEHNR, CDR2 FQNEAQ (reference sequence). This CDR3 contains 12 residues. CDR3 DNA sequence: TGTGCCAGCAGCTCCCAGGGTCCTGAAGCTTTCTTT. Protein sequence: CASSSQGPEAFF.